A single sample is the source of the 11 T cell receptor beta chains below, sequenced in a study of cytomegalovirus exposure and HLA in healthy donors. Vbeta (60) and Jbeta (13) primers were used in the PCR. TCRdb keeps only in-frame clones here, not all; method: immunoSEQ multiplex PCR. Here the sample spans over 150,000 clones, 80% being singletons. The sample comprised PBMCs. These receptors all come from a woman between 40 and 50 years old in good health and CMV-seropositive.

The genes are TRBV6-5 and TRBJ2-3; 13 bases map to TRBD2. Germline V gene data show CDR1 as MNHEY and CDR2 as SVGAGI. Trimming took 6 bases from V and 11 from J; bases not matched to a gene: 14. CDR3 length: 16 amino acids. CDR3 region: CASSYDLTSGRRGQYF. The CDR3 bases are TGTGCCAGCAGCTACGACCTGACTAGCGGGAGGCGGGGGCAGTATTTT.

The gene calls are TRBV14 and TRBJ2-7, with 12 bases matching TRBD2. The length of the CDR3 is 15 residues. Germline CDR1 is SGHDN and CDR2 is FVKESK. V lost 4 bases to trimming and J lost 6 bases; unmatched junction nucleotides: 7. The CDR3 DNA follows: TGTGCCAGCAGCCCCCGACTAGCGGGAGTGGGCGAGCAGTACTTC. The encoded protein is CASSPRLAGVGEQYF.

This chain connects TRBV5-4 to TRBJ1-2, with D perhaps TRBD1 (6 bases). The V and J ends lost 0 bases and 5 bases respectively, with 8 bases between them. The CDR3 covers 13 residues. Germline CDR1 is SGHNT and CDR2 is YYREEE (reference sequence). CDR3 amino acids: CASSLVTGYGYTF. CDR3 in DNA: TGTGCCAGCAGCTTGGTAACAGGGTATGGCTACACCTTC.

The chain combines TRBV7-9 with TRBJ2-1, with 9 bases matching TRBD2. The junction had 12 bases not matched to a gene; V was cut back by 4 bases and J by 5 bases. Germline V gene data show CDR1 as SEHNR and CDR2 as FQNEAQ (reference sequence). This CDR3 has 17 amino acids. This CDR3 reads CASSSLMAGGQDNEQFF. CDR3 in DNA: TGTGCCAGCAGCTCTCTGATGGCGGGAGGGCAGGACAATGAGCAGTTCTTC.

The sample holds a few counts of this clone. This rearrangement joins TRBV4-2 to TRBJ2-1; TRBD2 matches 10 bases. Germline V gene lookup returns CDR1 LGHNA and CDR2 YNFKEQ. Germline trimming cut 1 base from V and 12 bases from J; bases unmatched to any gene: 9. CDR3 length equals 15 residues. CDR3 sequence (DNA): TGTGCCAGCAGCCAAGTTATAGCGGGAGGCCCACGGCAGTTCTTC. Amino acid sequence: CASSQVIAGGPRQFF.

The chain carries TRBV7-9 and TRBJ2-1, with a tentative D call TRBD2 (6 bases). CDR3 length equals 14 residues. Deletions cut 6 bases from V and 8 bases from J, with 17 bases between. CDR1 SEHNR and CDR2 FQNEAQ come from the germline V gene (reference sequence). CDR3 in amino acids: CASRRGLSSDEQFF. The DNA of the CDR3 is TGTGCCAGCAGACGCGGACTATCCTCCGATGAGCAGTTCTTC.

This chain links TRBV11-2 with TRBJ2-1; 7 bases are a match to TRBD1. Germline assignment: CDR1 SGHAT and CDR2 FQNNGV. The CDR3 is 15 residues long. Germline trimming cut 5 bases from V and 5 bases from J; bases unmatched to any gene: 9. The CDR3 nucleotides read TGTGCCAGCAGCACCCGACAGGGAATGGACAATGAGCAGTTCTTC. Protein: CASSTRQGMDNEQFF.

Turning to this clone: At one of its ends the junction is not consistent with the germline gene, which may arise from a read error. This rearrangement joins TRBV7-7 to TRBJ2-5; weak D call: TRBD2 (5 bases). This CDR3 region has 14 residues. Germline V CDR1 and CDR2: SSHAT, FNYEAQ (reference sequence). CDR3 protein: CASSSSGTGETQYF. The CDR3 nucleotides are TGTGCTAGCAGCTCAAGCGGTACCGGGGAGACCCAGTACTTC.

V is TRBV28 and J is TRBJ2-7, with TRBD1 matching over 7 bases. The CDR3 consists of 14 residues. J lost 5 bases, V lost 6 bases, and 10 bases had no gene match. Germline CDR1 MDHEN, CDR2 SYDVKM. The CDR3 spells CASRAGGSPNEQYF. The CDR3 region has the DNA TGTGCCAGCAGGGCAGGGGGATCTCCTAACGAGCAGTACTTC.

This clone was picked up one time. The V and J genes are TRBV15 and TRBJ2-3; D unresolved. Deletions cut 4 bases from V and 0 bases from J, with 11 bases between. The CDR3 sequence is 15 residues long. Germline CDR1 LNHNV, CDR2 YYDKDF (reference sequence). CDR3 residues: CATSTEQTSTDTQYF. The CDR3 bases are TGTGCCACCAGCACTGAGCAAACTAGCACAGATACGCAGTATTTT. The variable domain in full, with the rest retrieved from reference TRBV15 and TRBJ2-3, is DAMVIQNPRYQVTQFGKPVTLSCSQTLNHNVMYWYQQKSSQAPKLLFHYYDKDFNNEADTPDNFQSRRPNTSFCFLDIRSPGLGDTAMYLCATSTEQTSTDTQYFGPGTRLTVL.

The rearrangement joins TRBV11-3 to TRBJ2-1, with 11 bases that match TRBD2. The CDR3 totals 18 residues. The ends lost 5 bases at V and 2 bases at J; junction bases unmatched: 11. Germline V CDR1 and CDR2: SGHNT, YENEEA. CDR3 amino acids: CASSIRITSGSTYNEQFF. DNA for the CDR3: TGTGCCAGCAGCATCAGAATAACTAGCGGGAGTACCTACAATGAGCAGTTCTTC.